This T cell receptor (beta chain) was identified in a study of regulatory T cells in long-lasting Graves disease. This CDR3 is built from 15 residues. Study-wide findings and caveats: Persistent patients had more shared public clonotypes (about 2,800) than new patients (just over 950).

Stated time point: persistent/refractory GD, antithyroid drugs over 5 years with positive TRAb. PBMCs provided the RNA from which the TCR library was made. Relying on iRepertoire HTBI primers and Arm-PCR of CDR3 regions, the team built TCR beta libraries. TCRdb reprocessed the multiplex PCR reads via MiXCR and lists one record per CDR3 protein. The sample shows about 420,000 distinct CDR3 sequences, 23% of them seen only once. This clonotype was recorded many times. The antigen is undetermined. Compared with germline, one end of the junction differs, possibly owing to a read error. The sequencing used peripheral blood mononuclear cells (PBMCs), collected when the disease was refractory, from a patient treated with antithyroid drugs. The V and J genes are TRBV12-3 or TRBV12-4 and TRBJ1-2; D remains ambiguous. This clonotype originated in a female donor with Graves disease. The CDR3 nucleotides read TGTGCCAGCAGCTTAGGTGGCGGATCTAACTATGGCTACACCTTC. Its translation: CASSLGGGSNYGYTF.